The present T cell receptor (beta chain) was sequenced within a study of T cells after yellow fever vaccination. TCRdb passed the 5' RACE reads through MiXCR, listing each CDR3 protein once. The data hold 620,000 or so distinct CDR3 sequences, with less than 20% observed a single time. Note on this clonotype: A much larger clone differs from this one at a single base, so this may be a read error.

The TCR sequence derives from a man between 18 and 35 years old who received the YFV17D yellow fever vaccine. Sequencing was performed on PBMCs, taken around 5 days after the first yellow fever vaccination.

The CDR3 protein is CASSWGQEETQYF. CDR3 bases: TGCGCCAGCAGCTGGGGACAGGAAGAGACCCAGTACTTC. The chain employs TRBV5-1 and TRBJ2-5, with 8 bases lining up with TRBD1. The CDR3 sequence is 13 residues long. Per germline, CDR1 SGHRS and CDR2 YFSETQ. The trim removed 3 bases at V and 3 bases at J, leaving 1 base unmatched.